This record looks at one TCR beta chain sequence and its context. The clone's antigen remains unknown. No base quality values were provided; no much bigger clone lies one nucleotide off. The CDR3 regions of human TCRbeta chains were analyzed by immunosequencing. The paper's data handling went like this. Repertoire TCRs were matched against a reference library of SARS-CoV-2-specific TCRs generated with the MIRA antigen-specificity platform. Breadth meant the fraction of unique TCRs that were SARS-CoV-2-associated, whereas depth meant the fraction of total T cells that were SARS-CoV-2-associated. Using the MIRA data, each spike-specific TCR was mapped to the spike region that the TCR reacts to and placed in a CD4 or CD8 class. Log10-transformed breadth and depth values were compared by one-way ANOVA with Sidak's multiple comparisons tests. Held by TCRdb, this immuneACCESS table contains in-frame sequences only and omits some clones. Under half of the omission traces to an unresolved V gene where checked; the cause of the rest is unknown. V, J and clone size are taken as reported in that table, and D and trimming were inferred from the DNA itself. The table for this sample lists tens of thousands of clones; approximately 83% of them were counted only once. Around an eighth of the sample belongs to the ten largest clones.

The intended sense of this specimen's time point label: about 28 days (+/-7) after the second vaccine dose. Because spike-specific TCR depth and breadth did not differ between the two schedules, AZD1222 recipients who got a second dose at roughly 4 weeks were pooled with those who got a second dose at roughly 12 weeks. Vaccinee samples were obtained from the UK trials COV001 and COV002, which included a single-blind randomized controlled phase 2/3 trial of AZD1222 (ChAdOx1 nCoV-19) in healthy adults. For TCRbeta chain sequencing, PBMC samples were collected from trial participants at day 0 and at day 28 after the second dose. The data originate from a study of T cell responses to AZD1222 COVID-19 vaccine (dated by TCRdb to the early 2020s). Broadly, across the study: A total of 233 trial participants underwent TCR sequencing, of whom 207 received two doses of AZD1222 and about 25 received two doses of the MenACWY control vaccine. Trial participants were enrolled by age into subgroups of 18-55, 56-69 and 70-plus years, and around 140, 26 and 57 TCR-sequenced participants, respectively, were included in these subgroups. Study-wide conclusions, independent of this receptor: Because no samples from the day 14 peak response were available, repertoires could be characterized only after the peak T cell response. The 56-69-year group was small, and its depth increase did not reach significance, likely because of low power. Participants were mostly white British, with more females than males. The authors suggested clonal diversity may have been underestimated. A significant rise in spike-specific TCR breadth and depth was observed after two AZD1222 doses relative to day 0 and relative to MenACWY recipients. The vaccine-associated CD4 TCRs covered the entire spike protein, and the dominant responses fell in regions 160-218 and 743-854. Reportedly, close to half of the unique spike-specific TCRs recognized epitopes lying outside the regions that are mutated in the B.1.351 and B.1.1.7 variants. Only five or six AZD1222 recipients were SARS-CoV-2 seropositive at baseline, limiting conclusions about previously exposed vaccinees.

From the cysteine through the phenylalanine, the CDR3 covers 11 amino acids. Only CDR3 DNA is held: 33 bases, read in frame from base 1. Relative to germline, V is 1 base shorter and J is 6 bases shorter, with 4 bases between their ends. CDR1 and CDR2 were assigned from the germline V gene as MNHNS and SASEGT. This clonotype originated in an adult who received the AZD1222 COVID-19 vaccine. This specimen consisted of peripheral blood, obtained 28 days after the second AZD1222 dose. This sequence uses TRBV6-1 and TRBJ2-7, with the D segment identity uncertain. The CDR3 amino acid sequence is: CASSEVGEQYF. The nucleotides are TGTGCCAGCAGTGAAGTAGGCGAGCAGTACTTC.